This record covers a single T cell receptor beta chain. Its cognate antigen has yet to be identified. One base away there is no much larger clone; base qualities are not given. Donors formed part of the validation cohort, which comprised about 130 subjects and was distinct from the first cohort of under 800 subjects. The sample belongs to a study of cytomegalovirus exposure and HLA in healthy donors (dated by TCRdb to 2015 to 2018). Looking at the study overall: According to a later analysis, one platform produced both the 120 validation repertoires and the roughly 650 repertoires of the first cohort. The study aimed to test whether cataloging public T cell receptors could reveal signatures of past pathogen exposure. A separate validation cohort of roughly 110 different subjects was used in addition to the approximately 700-subject first cohort. The study combined high-throughput TCR immunosequencing, statistical association of individual TCRs with disease status, and machine learning to predict cytomegalovirus infection status.

Including cysteine and phenylalanine, the CDR3 has 12 amino acids. The kept DNA is CDR3 alone, 36 bases in frame from the first base. CDR1 and CDR2 are read off the germline V gene as ENHRY and SYGVKD. V gives up 2 bases and J gives up 0 bases, and the segment between their germline ends measures 2 bases. Preparation of the library involved the immunoSEQ multiplex PCR assay. In the source study's methods: To diagnose cytomegalovirus status from the catalog of TCR beta chain sequences, a statistical classification framework was built. The table was pulled from immuneACCESS by TCRdb, which kept in-frame rearrangements only. Such tables lose some clones; where checked, under half of the loss comes from unresolved V genes, and the rest has no known cause. V, J and clone size reflect that table, while D and trimming were determined from the DNA. The sample has some 160,000 clones on record, 90% to 95% of them singletons. In total, the top ten clones hold under 0.8% of the sample.

Broad study findings and their caveats: A few of the identified cytomegalovirus-associated TCR beta chains were confirmed in vitro to be specific for cytomegalovirus antigens. A total of 150 to 200 TCR beta chains were listed by the study as associated with cytomegalovirus. The classifier was reported to diagnose cytomegalovirus status with high specificity and sensitivity in both the original cohort and the validation cohort. According to the authors, the approach could potentially be generalized to other disease states and immunological phenotypes. All 120 or so repertoires were used to score co-occurrence in the validation cohort in a later analysis, because that analysis had no HLA typing for the cohort. Most TCR sequences were observed very rarely across donors, whereas some public TCRs were present in many individuals. Subsequent analysis determined that TCRs grouped into clusters in the first cohort also showed a tendency toward co-occurrence across the roughly 110 validation repertoires, and 94% of cluster scores exceeded 0.

The chain is made from TRBV10-3 and TRBJ2-7; the D gene lacks a confident call. This TCR derives from a young man in good health and CMV-seronegative. Sequencing used PBMCs. The nucleotides are TGTGCCATCAGTGAGCTCTCCTACGAGCAGTACTTC. Translated, this is CAISELSYEQYF.